This T cell receptor beta chain was recorded in a study of low-dose radiotherapy and immunotherapy resistance in tumors. Study-wide background: Cohort 1 got 0.5 Gy per fraction every 2 weeks, 6.5 Gy in total.

This clonotype has ten or more counts. There are 16 residues in the CDR3. The germline V gene has CDR1 SEHNR and CDR2 FQNEAQ (reference sequence). The V segment lost 4 bases and the J segment 9 bases; nucleotides outside the gene matches: 10. Priming of first-strand cDNA relied on TRAV- and TRBV-specific primers (covering alpha and beta chains). The authors amplified TCRs for 20 to 25 PCR cycles with a constant-region primer and a V-primer adapter. Isolated mRNA underwent amplification via in vitro transcription. One entry per CDR3 protein, called by TCRdb with MiXCR from the reads. Found here are under 75,000 distinct CDR3 sequences, about a quarter of them singletons; the top ten hold approximately 6.7%. Specified time point: after trial treatment. The treatment: LDRT plus nivolumab, ipilimumab, low-dose cyclophosphamide and aspirin (RACIN trial). Every donor was treated with nivolumab, ipilimumab, aspirin, low-dose cyclophosphamide and also low-dose radiotherapy.

This TCR came from a male donor with prostate cancer. The specimen was PBMCs, collected after low-dose radiotherapy plus immunotherapy. This chain joins TRBV7-9 and TRBJ2-1, with 12 nucleotides matching TRBD2. In nucleotides, the CDR3 is TGTGCCAGCAGCTCCCCGACTAGCGGGAGTGGTGGTGAGCAGTTCTTC. It encodes CASSSPTSGSGGEQFF.